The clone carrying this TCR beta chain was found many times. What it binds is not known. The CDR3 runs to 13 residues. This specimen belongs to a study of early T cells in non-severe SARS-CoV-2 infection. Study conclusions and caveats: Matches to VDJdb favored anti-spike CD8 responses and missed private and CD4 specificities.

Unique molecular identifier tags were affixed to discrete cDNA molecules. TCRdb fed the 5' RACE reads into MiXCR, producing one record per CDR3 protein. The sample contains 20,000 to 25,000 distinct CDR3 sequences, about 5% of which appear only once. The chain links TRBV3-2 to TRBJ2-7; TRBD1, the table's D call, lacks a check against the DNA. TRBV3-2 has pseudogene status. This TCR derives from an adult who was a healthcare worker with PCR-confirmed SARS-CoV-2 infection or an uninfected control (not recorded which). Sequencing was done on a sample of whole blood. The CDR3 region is CASSQERAVDQYF. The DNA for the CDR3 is TGTGCCAGCAGCCAAGAAAGGGCGGTCGACCAGTACTTC.